This TCR beta chain was sequenced for a study of T cells in localized non-small cell lung cancer. Study results and limitations: Median detection of top 100 tumor clones in adjacent lung was 57 clones.

A remark on this clone: Its target is not known.

Clones were sequenced by immunoSEQ multiplex PCR, and TCRdb holds only the in-frame ones, with some missing. The table has approximately 67,000 clones, about 83% seen once. Trimming at V came to 7 bases and at J to 8 bases, leaving 12 bases not matched to a gene. The CDR3 length is 15 residues. Germline CDR1 LNHDA, CDR2 SQIVND (reference sequence). The V call is TRBV19, the J call TRBJ2-1, with TRBD2 matching over 9 bases. The sequences come from peripheral blood, collected before any cancer treatment. The origin of this receptor is a female donor of 60 years or more with stage I lung adenocarcinoma. CDR3 nucleotide sequence: TGTGCCAGTAATTCGCGGGAGGGCAGGGTGGATGAGCAGTTCTTC. Translated: CASNSREGRVDEQFF.